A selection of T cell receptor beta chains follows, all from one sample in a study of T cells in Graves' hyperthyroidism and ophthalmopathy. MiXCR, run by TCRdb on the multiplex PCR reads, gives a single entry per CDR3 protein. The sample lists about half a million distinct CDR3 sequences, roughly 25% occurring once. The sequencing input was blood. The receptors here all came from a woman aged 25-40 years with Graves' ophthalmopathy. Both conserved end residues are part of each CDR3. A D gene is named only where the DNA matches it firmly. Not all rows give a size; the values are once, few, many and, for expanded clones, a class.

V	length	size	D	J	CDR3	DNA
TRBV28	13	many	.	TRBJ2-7	CASRNQGTYEQYF	TGTGCCAGCAGGAATCAGGGAACCTACGAGCAGTACTTC
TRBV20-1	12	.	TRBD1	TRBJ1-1	CSAFRGKAEAFF	TGCAGTGCATTCAGGGGGAAAGCTGAAGCTTTCTTT
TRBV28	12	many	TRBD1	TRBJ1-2	CASNDRVDGYTF	TGTGCCAGCAACGACAGGGTCGATGGCTACACCTTC
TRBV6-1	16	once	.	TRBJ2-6	CASSGEVPSGANVLTF	TGTGCCAGCAGTGGGGAGGTACCATCTGGGGCCAACGTCCTGACTTTC
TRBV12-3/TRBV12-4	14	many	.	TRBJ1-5	CASSRVGENQPQHF	TGTGCCAGCAGCCGGGTAGGGGAGAATCAGCCCCAGCATTTT
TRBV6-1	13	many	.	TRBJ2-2	CASSRSNTGELFF	TGTGCCAGCAGTAGATCTAACACCGGGGAGCTGTTTTTT
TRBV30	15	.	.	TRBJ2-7	CAWSQGRHYSYEQYF	TGTGCCTGGAGTCAAGGGAGACACTATTCCTACGAGCAGTACTTC
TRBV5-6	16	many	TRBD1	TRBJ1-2	CASSSPGQTFTYGYTF	TGTGCCAGCAGCTCACCGGGACAGACTTTTACCTATGGCTACACCTTC
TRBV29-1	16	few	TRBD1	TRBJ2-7	CSAAGDRDRGRYEQYF	TGCAGCGCCGCGGGGGACCGGGACAGGGGTAGATACGAGCAGTACTTC
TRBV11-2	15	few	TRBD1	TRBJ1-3	CASSLLEGAGNTIYF	TGTGCCAGCAGCTTACTAGAGGGGGCCGGAAACACCATATATTTT
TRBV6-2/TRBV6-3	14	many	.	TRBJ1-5	CASSPRISNQPQHF	TGTGCCAGCAGCCCGAGAATAAGCAATCAGCCCCAGCATTTT
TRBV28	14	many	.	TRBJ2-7	CASSFRSGRYEQYF	TGTGCCAGCAGTTTCAGGTCCGGACGCTACGAGCAGTACTTC
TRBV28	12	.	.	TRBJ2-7	CASRDVDYEQYF	TGTGCCAGCAGGGACGTCGACTACGAGCAGTACTTC
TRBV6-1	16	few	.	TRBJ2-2	CASSTWAGQTTGELFF	TGTGCCAGCAGTACGTGGGCAGGGCAAACCACCGGGGAGCTGTTTTTT